The 7 T cell receptor beta chains in this list originate from one sample, sequenced in a study of CD8 T cells in ankylosing spondylitis. Study results and caveats: Ankylosing spondylitis blood seemed to carry a telltale TCR beta motif made of seven or eight highly homologous variants.

TCRdb reanalysed the 5' RACE reads using MiXCR and keeps one entry per CDR3 protein. The table includes 500,000 to 550,000 distinct CDR3 sequences, over 9.5% detected once. No antigen is known for these receptors. The sample comprised blood, either unsorted or a sorted T cell fraction (not recorded which). The source is a male donor with ankylosing spondylitis.

The chain carries TRBV12-3 or TRBV12-4 and TRBJ2-7, with 7 bases matching TRBD1. Losses at the gene ends were 6 bases for V and 6 bases for J; bases not matched to a gene: 11. CDR3 size: 14 residues. For the CDR3, the DNA is TGTGCCAGCAGGAAGGGGACAGCTTGGGTCGAGCAGTACTTC. Its translation is CASRKGTAWVEQYF.

This clonotype was picked up a small number of times. The rearrangement joins TRBV5-1 to TRBJ2-5, with TRBD2 as a possible D gene (6 bases). Trimming pared 5 bases from V and 0 bases from J, leaving 17 bases between. The CDR3 has 16 residues. Germline lookup yields CDR1 SGHRS and CDR2 YFSETQ. CDR3 protein: CASSWGERLYQETQYF. The DNA for the CDR3 is TGCGCCAGCAGTTGGGGGGAGCGGCTATACCAAGAGACCCAGTACTTC.

This clonotype was seen at least ten times. The CDR3 region has the DNA TGCAGTGCTAGACCCATTCTGCATCCTTGGGGGTCACCCCTCCACTTT. Residues: CSARPILHPWGSPLHF. The genes are TRBV20-1 and TRBJ1-6, with a possible D match to TRBD1 (5 bases). The CDR3 runs to 16 residues. Between the trimmed V and J ends, which lost 2 bases and 10 bases, there was a span of 21 bases. Germline assignment: CDR1 DFQATT and CDR2 SNEGSKA (reference sequence).

The chain carries TRBV6-1 and TRBJ1-2; TRBD1 agrees at 10 bases. The CDR3 totals 17 residues. J was trimmed by 5 bases and V by 4 bases; bases with no gene match: 13. Germline V gene lookup returns CDR1 MNHNS and CDR2 SASEGT. The CDR3 sequence: CASSVLTGTGDRYGYTF. The CDR3, as DNA: TGTGCCAGCAGTGTTTTGACGGGGACAGGGGATCGGTATGGCTACACCTTC.

This clonotype showed up many times. The V and J genes are TRBV29-1 and TRBJ2-7; tentative D call: TRBD1 (5 bases). The ends were cut back, 4 bases at V and 0 bases at J, with 7 bases in the middle. The CDR3 sequence is 12 residues long. Germline CDR1 SQVTM, CDR2 ANQGSEA. CDR3 nucleotide sequence: TGCAGCGTTGGGACATCCTCCTACGAGCAGTACTTC. Translation gives CSVGTSSYEQYF.

The rearrangement uses TRBV11-3 and TRBJ2-2, with D possibly TRBD1 on 7 matching bases. CDR3 length: 16 amino acids. The V gene lost 5 bases and the J gene lost 6 bases, with 19 bases spanning the gap. Germline-derived CDR1 and CDR2 are SGHNT and YENEEA. CDR3 bases: TGTGCCAGCAGCGTAGGGGGGACAGCACTTCCCGGGGAGCTGTTTTTT. Its protein product is CASSVGGTALPGELFF.

This clonotype was recorded a few times. The V call is TRBV4-1, the J call TRBJ1-2, with TRBD1 matching 7 bases. Germline CDR1 reads MGHRA; CDR2 reads YSYEKL. With V trimmed by 1 base and J by 3 bases, 5 bases remained unmatched. This CDR3 is 15 amino acids long. The CDR3 spells CASSQVFGQDYGYTF. The CDR3 nucleotides read TGCGCCAGCAGCCAAGTTTTCGGACAGGACTATGGCTACACCTTC.